The entry below describes one T cell receptor (beta chain). Its specificity is unknown. The sample belongs to a study of cytomegalovirus exposure and HLA in healthy donors. Overall study: There were about 85 million unique TCRs (from HLA-typed donors) in an early data release. Whole-study results and caveats: Immune exposure information available was restricted to CMV serostatus. Presence/absence results assume similar sequencing depth per donor, which may not hold. TCR beta V- and J-gene trimming, according to a later analysis, was linked to a missense DCLRE1C variant.

CDR1 is GTSNPN, CDR2 SVGIG, per germline (reference sequence). The CDR3 is 13 residues long. The V segment lost 3 bases and the J segment 10 bases; nucleotides outside the gene matches: 10. Vbeta (60) and Jbeta (13) primers were used in the PCR. The method was immunoSEQ multiplex PCR; TCRdb's version includes in-frame clones alone and lacks a portion of them. This table holds some 44,000 clones. This chain connects TRBV30 to TRBJ1-1; TRBD1 aligns across 8 bases. The receptor was derived from a woman younger than 45 in good health and CMV-seronegative. The sequencing sample was made of PBMCs. CDR3 residues: CAWSPTGEKRAFF. CDR3 coding DNA: TGTGCCTGGAGCCCGACAGGGGAAAAGAGAGCTTTCTTT. Full variable domain (outside the CDR3, taken from reference TRBV30 and TRBJ1-1): SQTIHQWPATLVQPVGSPLSLECTVEGTSNPNLYWYRQAAGRGLQLLFYSVGIGQISSEVPQNLSASRPQDRQFILSSKKLLLSDSGFYLCAWSPTGEKRAFFGQGTRLTVV.